Following are 13 T cell receptor beta chains from one sample sequenced in a study of Ad26.COV2.S vaccination and SARS-CoV-2 variants. Here immunoSEQ multiplex PCR was the method, and the copy in TCRdb shows in-frame clones only, minus some. The sample records some 640,000 clones, approximately 88% being singletons. This sample's treatment: about 20 received Ad26.COV2.S at low or high dose, single or two shots; a few received placebo; per-sample allocation not given. Sampling occurred on day 63 after the first vaccine or placebo injection. Source: peripheral blood, taken in a trial of Ad26.COV2.S vaccine versus placebo. The origin of the receptors is a person aged 18-60 years who received the Ad26.COV2.S COVID-19 vaccine or a placebo.

This clone was found once. CDR3 sequence (DNA): TGTGCCAGCCTGGGACAGGGATATGAAAAACTGTTTTTT. This translates into CASLGQGYEKLFF. The rearrangement uses TRBV25-1 and TRBJ1-4; TRBD1 aligns across 9 bases. This CDR3 contains 13 residues. V lost 8 bases and J lost 6; bases outside the gene matches: 4. Germline V CDR1 and CDR2: MGHDK, SYGVNS.

The gene calls are TRBV5-1 and TRBJ2-5; D call uncertain. The CDR3 spans 13 residues. V shed 5 bases and J shed 1 base, with 9 bases lying between them. The V gene's germline CDR1 is SGHRS and CDR2 YFSETQ. DNA of the CDR3: TGCGCCAGCAGGGCGGTGACCCAAGAGACCCAGTACTTC. This gives the protein CASRAVTQETQYF.

The chain employs TRBV30 and TRBJ1-4; D possibly corresponds to TRBD1 (5 bases). This CDR3 region has 13 residues. Germline CDR1 GTSNPN, CDR2 SVGIG (reference sequence). The V end lost 6 bases, the J end lost 8 bases, and 16 bases lay between the germline ends. The CDR3 DNA sequence: TGTGCCTGTCAACGGGACTTTAGGGAAAAACTGTTTTTT. Its protein product is CACQRDFREKLFF.

The rearrangement uses TRBV10-2 and TRBJ2-7, with 10 bases identical to TRBD1. CDR3 length: 15 amino acids. Germline-derived CDR1 and CDR2 are WSHSY and SAAADI. V trimming: 5 bases; J trimming: 0 bases; junction bases outside the gene matches: 4. DNA for the CDR3: TGCGCCAGCAGTCCCGGGACAGGGGTCTCCTACGAGCAGTACTTC. Its translation is CASSPGTGVSYEQYF.

The chain links TRBV18 to TRBJ2-5; tentatively, D is TRBD2 (6 bases). Germline values: CDR1 KGHSH, CDR2 LQKENI. The CDR3 is made up of 16 amino acids. Trimming pared 4 bases from V and 4 bases from J, leaving 19 bases between. CDR3 sequence: CASSLNPGSGGETQYF. CDR3 nucleotides: TGTGCCAGCTCACTGAATCCCGGGAGTGGAGGAGAGACCCAGTACTTC.

With regard to this clone: At the DNA level, this CDR3 is encoded by other sequences in the same sample as well. The chain recombines TRBV7-9 with TRBJ2-3; TRBD2 is a possible D gene (6 bases). Trimming took off 3 bases at V and 6 bases at J, with 10 bases between the two ends. CDR1 is SEHNR, CDR2 FQNEAQ, per germline (reference sequence). The CDR3 totals 13 residues. The CDR3 DNA reads as TGTGCCAGCAGCTTGGGAGGCCGGGATACGCAGTATTTT. Residues: CASSLGGRDTQYF. Full variable domain (rest looked up from reference TRBV7-9 and TRBJ2-3): DTGVSQNPRHKITKRGQNVTFRCDPISEHNRLYWYRQTLGQGPEFLTYFQNEAQLEKSRLLSDRFSAERPKGSFSTLEIQRTEQGDSAMYLCASSLGGRDTQYFGPGTRLTVL.

The chain couples TRBV6-5 to TRBJ2-1; D uncertain. Per germline, CDR1 MNHEY and CDR2 SVGAGI. The V gene lost 4 bases and the J gene lost 1 base, with 11 bases spanning the gap. The CDR3 sequence is 15 residues long. CDR3 nucleotide sequence: TGTGCCAGCAGTTCTCCCCGCGCTTCCTACAATGAGCAGTTCTTC. Its translation is CASSSPRASYNEQFF.

V gene TRBV6-1 combines with J gene TRBJ1-5, with D possibly TRBD1 on 6 matching bases. The V and J ends lost 2 bases and 6 bases respectively, with 14 bases between them. Germline values: CDR1 MNHNS, CDR2 SASEGT. The CDR3 length is 15 residues. The CDR3 nucleotides are TGTGCCAGCAGTGAAATGGGGGGCGCCGGTCAGCCCCAGCATTTT. It yields the protein CASSEMGGAGQPQHF.

The gene calls are TRBV10-3 and TRBJ2-2; 14 bases are shared with TRBD2. This CDR3 has 18 amino acids. Per germline, CDR1 ENHRY and CDR2 SYGVKD. V gave up 9 bases and J gave up 0 bases; unmatched junction bases: 9. The CDR3 nucleotides read TGTGCCATGAAATCCGGGACTAGCGGGAGTACGAACACCGGGGAGCTGTTTTTT. Translation gives CAMKSGTSGSTNTGELFF.

The rearrangement uses TRBV12-3 or TRBV12-4 and TRBJ1-2; D is ambiguous. The V end lost 1 base, the J end lost 2 bases, and 5 bases lay between the germline ends. This CDR3 region has 13 residues. CDR3 loop: CASSLVYNYGYTF. As DNA, the CDR3 is TGTGCCAGCAGTTTAGTATACAACTATGGCTACACCTTC.

The chain has TRBV19 and TRBJ1-4; D call uncertain. V gave up 3 bases and J gave up 10 bases, with 15 bases separating them. CDR1 is LNHDA and CDR2 is SQIVND in the germline V gene (reference sequence). The CDR3 has 14 residues. The CDR3: CASSILTERGKLFF. In DNA, the CDR3 is TGTGCCAGTAGTATTTTGACCGAAAGAGGAAAACTGTTTTTT.

In its sample, this clone was seen many times. The chain employs TRBV7-2 and TRBJ1-2; 11 nucleotides align to TRBD1. From germline, CDR1 is SGHTA and CDR2 FQGNSA. The CDR3 runs to 17 residues. V dropped 3 bases and J dropped 7; count of bases not matched to a gene: 13. CDR3 nucleotides: TGTGCCAGCAGCTTTTTCTCGCCACCGGGACAGGGGGGTGGCTACACCTTC. This codes for CASSFFSPPGQGGGYTF.

The chain is built from TRBV18 and TRBJ2-1, with 8 bases aligning to TRBD1. Germline V gene data show CDR1 as KGHSH and CDR2 as LQKENI. With V trimmed by 3 bases and J by 6 bases, 10 bases remained unmatched. The CDR3 extends over 16 amino acids. CDR3 nucleotides: TGTGCCAGCTCACCTATCGCCGGGACAGGCGGCAATGAGCAGTTCTTC. Translated: CASSPIAGTGGNEQFF.